This T cell receptor beta chain came from a study of somatic mutations in cytotoxic T cells in rheumatoid arthritis (dated by TCRdb to 2015 to 2018). Regarding the complete study: Before any treatment started and right after they were diagnosed, patients gave peripheral blood samples (about 30 ml EDTA). While receiving immunosuppressive therapy such as methotrexate, hydroxychloroquine and sulfasalazine, patients provided follow-up samples after diagnosis. The study asked whether expanded CD8+ T-cell clones in newly diagnosed, untreated rheumatoid arthritis carry somatic mutations, and used TCRB deep sequencing to characterize clonality. For 65 rheumatoid arthritis patients and more than 15 healthy controls, TCRB deep sequencing was carried out. The median ages of the patient and control groups were essentially identical. Some V beta antibody-stained T-cell populations were flow-sorted on a FACSAria II or Sony SH800 at nearly 100% purity, and sorted V beta1+ cells also underwent TCRB sequencing. Broader findings and caveats from the paper: CD8+ T-cell clonality did not differ significantly between rheumatoid arthritis patients and age-matched healthy controls. The expanded CD8+ clones had unknown antigen targets, and not appearing in virus-specific databases did not rule out that they were virus-specific. The slight underrepresentation of TRBV07 in patients was not corrected for multiple comparisons. The largest CD8+ clone made up more than 20% of CD8+ cells in 8 of 65 patients, and blood and synovial fluid shared several identical CD8+ TCRB sequences. CD8+ clonality increased with age in patients (Spearman r of about 0.5) but not in healthy controls.

The germline V gene (reference sequence) yields MNHNY for CDR1 and SVGAGI for CDR2. CDR3 length: 11 amino acids, cysteine to phenylalanine. CDR3 DNA is the only sequence kept; it has 33 bases, read in frame from the first base. V loses 5 bases, J loses 3 bases, and the germline ends lie 5 bases apart. This clone was detected only a few times. Its antigen specificity is not known. No much larger clone is present one base from it, and per-base qualities are unavailable. CD4+ and CD8+ cells were isolated by positive magnetic bead selection on an AutoMACS, and purity was checked by flow cytometry. Clonal expansions were first screened by flow cytometry with a TCR V beta antibody panel, then characterized by TCRB deep sequencing of sorted CD8+ fractions. Ficoll-Paque PLUS density gradient separation was used to isolate peripheral blood mononuclear cells. Using Nucleospin Tissue or Tissue XS kits, DNA was extracted from CD4-enriched, CD8-enriched or PBMC samples, with quantification by a Qubit 2.0 fluorometer.

Genomic DNA underwent TCRB CDR3 sequencing using the immunoSEQ assay. Regarding the original processing steps: Only a few patient CD8+ clones larger than 1% matched published virus-specific TCRB sequences when compared against them. Nothing other than productive TCRB rearrangements was included in the analyses. Defining a clone by its unique TCRB CDR3 sequence, the study calculated clonality as a productive clonality index derived from Shannon entropy. Repertoire overlap for a pair of samples was computed from each clone's template counts relative to total templates per sample. V-gene usage from TCRB sequencing and V-gene usage measured by flow cytometry were correlated (Spearman r of about 0.61). The source is immuneACCESS, and TCRdb retained only in-frame sequences with V and J called. Part of the clones is not carried over; for the studies checked, unresolved V genes explain less than half of this, and the remainder is unexplained. D and trimming were read from the DNA, whereas the V and J calls and clone size are those reported in that table. The sample records several thousand clones, 70% to 80% of which are singletons. The ten top clones hold roughly 27% of the sample.

Material: CD8+ T cells sorted from blood, obtained at a follow-up visit. The clonotype originates from a woman in her seventies with rheumatoid arthritis. The receptor chain draws on TRBV6-6 and TRBJ2-7, with the D gene not confidently named. The CDR3 reads CASSPLYEQYF. Here is the DNA: TGTGCCAGCAGTCCCCTCTACGAGCAGTACTTC.